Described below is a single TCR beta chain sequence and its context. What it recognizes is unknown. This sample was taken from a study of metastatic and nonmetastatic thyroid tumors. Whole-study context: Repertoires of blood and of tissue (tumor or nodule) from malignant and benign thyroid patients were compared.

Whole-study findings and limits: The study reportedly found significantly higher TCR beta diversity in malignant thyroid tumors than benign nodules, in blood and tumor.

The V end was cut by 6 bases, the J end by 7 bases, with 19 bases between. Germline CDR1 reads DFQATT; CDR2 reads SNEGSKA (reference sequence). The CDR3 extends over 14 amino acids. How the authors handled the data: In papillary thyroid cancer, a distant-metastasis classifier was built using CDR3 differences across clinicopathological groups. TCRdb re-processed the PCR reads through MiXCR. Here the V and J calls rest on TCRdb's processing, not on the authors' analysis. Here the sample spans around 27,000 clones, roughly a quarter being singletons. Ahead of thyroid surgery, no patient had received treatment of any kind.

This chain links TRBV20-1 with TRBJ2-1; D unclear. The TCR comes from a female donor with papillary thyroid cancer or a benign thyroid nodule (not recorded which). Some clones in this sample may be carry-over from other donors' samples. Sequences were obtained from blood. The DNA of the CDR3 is TGCAGTGCAACGACTCCTCATCCTCTTAATGAGCAGTTCTTC. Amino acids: CSATTPHPLNEQFF.